Below are 23 T cell receptor beta chains sequenced from a single sample in a study of blood T cell repertoires in COVID-19. Some clones are missing from TCRdb's copy, which holds only in-frame ones; the method was immunoSEQ multiplex PCR. The table records more than 75,000 clones, roughly nine tenths of them present only once. The sample comprised peripheral blood. Receptors were obtained from a man aged 50 to 59 with COVID-19, enrolled during active disease.

The chain carries TRBV7-3 and TRBJ2-3, with a tentative D call TRBD2 (6 bases). V dropped 5 bases and J dropped 0 bases, with 9 bases sitting between them. Germline-derived CDR1 and CDR2 are SGHTA and FQGTGA. CDR3 length equals 14 residues. As DNA, the CDR3 is TGTGCCAGCAGCCCTGGGGGGAGCACAGATACGCAGTATTTT. This gives the protein CASSPGGSTDTQYF.

The chain is built from TRBV6-4 and TRBJ2-1; tentatively, D is TRBD2 (5 bases). This CDR3 is built from 12 residues. Germline CDR1 reads MRHNA; CDR2 reads SNTAGT. V was trimmed by 3 bases and J by 9 bases, leaving 9 bases between them. Here the CDR3 reads CASSDMGSEQFF. The DNA of the CDR3 is TGTGCCAGCAGTGATATGGGGAGTGAGCAGTTCTTC.

The genes are TRBV6-6 and TRBJ2-7, with 7 bases lining up with TRBD1. Germline V gives CDR1 MNHNY, CDR2 SVGAGI (reference sequence). V trimming: 7 bases; J trimming: 0 bases; junction bases outside the gene matches: 0. CDR3 length equals 12 residues. This CDR3 is CASTGGSYEQYF. DNA of the CDR3: TGTGCCAGCACAGGGGGCTCCTACGAGCAGTACTTC.

The chain has TRBV5-1 and TRBJ2-1; 9 bases are shared with TRBD1. CDR1 SGHRS and CDR2 YFSETQ come from the germline V gene. V was pared by 5 bases and J by 9 bases, with 9 bases of the junction left unmatched. The CDR3 loop spans 14 amino acids. The DNA for the CDR3 is TGCGCCAGCAGTCGAGACAGGGGGGGACGTGAGCAGTTCTTC. Translation gives CASSRDRGGREQFF.

This clone was seen a handful of times. The J gene is TRBJ2-3, the V gene TRBV4-1, with TRBD1 matching over 8 bases. Germline V CDR1 and CDR2: MGHRA, YSYEKL. The CDR3 is made up of 16 amino acids. J lost 1 base, V lost 1 base, and 4 bases had no gene match. The CDR3 coding sequence is TGCGCCAGCAGCCAAGGGACAGGGTCGGGCACAGATACGCAGTATTTT. It yields the protein CASSQGTGSGTDTQYF.

The CDR3 reads CASSLEGQLATEAFF. CDR3 DNA: TGCGCCAGCAGCTTGGAAGGACAGCTTGCCACTGAAGCTTTCTTT. The chain employs TRBV5-1 and TRBJ1-1, with a weak D call TRBD1 (6 bases). This CDR3 is 15 amino acids long. Trimming shortened V by 0 bases and J by 4 bases, and 13 bases separated the two germline ends. Germline CDR1 and CDR2: SGHRS and YFSETQ.

The V and J genes are TRBV5-1 and TRBJ2-2; possible D gene TRBD1, 6 bases. V was clipped by 1 base and J by 0 bases, with 10 bases between them. The germline CDR1 and CDR2 sequences are SGHRS and YFSETQ. The CDR3 runs to 16 residues. Written as DNA, the CDR3 is TGCGCCAGCAGCTTGTCCGGGACACCGAACACCGGGGAGCTGTTTTTT. As protein: CASSLSGTPNTGELFF.

The CDR3 DNA reads TGTGCCTGGAGTGTACGTGCCAGGGGAATTTCACCCCTCCACTTT. This gives the protein CAWSVRARGISPLHF. The rearrangement joins TRBV30 to TRBJ1-6; weak D call: TRBD1 (6 bases). The CDR3 loop spans 15 amino acids. CDR1 is GTSNPN and CDR2 is SVGIG in the germline V gene (reference sequence). The V end lost 0 bases, the J end lost 9 bases, and 15 bases lay between the germline ends.

The V gene is TRBV29-1, the J gene TRBJ1-1; D may be TRBD1 (6 bases). This CDR3 contains 15 residues. The germline gives CDR1 SQVTM, CDR2 ANQGSEA. Trimming took 6 bases from V and 6 from J, leaving 23 bases between them. The chain's CDR3 is CSVQKNRAYDAEAFF. The CDR3 DNA sequence: TGCAGCGTCCAAAAAAACAGGGCCTACGATGCTGAAGCTTTCTTT.

The chain joins TRBV6-5 to TRBJ1-1; the D gene is possibly TRBD1 (6 bases). The ends were cut back, 6 bases at V and 7 bases at J, with 9 bases in the middle. The CDR3 sequence is 11 residues long. Germline CDR1 and CDR2: MNHEY and SVGAGI. The CDR3 coding sequence is TGTGCCAGCAGGGCGACAGGTGAAGCTTTCTTT. Its translation is CASRATGEAFF.

This chain links TRBV5-6 with TRBJ1-2, with D hard to call. V lost 4 bases and J 5 bases, leaving 18 bases between the germline ends. This CDR3 region has 15 residues. Germline V gene lookup returns CDR1 SGHDT and CDR2 YYEEEE. Here the CDR3 reads CASSRHMDGRYGYTF. In DNA, the CDR3 is TGTGCCAGCAGCAGACACATGGATGGGCGTTATGGCTACACCTTC.

The chain couples TRBV5-6 to TRBJ1-2, with TRBD1 identical over 7 bases. CDR3 size: 15 residues. Per the germline V gene, CDR1 is SGHDT and CDR2 is YYEEEE. J lost 5 bases, V lost 2 bases, and 9 bases had no gene match. CDR3 sequence reads: CASSFSTGDPYGYTF. Written as DNA, the CDR3 is TGTGCCAGCAGCTTTTCAACAGGGGATCCTTATGGCTACACCTTC.

The chain joins TRBV24-1 to TRBJ2-5, with TRBD1 matching over 9 bases. Germline assignment: CDR1 KGHDR and CDR2 SFDVKD. The CDR3 length is 15 residues. The ends lost 3 bases at V and 3 bases at J; junction bases unmatched: 4. CDR3 sequence reads: CATSDHRDREETQYF. CDR3 nucleotides: TGTGCCACCAGTGATCACCGGGACAGGGAAGAGACCCAGTACTTC.

The gene calls are TRBV19 and TRBJ2-4, with TRBD2 matching over 8 bases. J lost 6 bases, V lost 5 bases, and 6 bases had no gene match. The CDR3 is 14 amino acids. Germline V lookup: CDR1 LNHDA, CDR2 SQIVND (reference sequence). CDR3 sequence (DNA): TGTGCCAGTAGTCTACTAGCGGCATCAAACATTCAGTACTTC. Protein sequence: CASSLLAASNIQYF. Together with reference TRBV19 and TRBJ2-4, the CDR3 gives the full variable domain: DGGITQSPKYLFRKEGQNVTLSCEQNLNHDAMYWYRQDPGQGLRLIYYSQIVNDFQKGDIAEGYSVSREKKESFPLTVTSAQKNPTAFYLCASSLLAASNIQYFGAGTRLSVL.

The genes are TRBV3-1 (or the pseudogene TRBV3-2) and TRBJ2-2; weak D call: TRBD2 (7 bases). Trimming pared 4 bases from V and 5 bases from J, leaving 14 bases between. The CDR3 covers 15 residues. From germline, CDR1 is LGHDT and CDR2 YNNKEL (reference sequence). The CDR3 is CASSLGGARTGELFF. The DNA of the CDR3 is TGTGCCAGCAGCCTTGGGGGGGCCCGGACCGGGGAGCTGTTTTTT.

The chain links TRBV3-1 (or the pseudogene TRBV3-2) to TRBJ2-7; 11 bases map to TRBD1. The CDR3 runs to 15 residues. The J segment lost 7 bases and the V segment lost 2 bases, leaving 7 bases of the junction unmatched. Germline CDR1 LGHDT, CDR2 YNNKEL (reference sequence). CDR3 amino acids: CASSQPGQGASEQYF. As DNA, the CDR3 is TGTGCCAGCAGCCAACCCGGACAGGGGGCGAGTGAGCAGTACTTC.

The chain links TRBV5-1 to TRBJ2-1, with 7 bases that match TRBD1. The CDR3 covers 13 residues. V lost 2 bases to trimming and J lost 8 bases; unmatched junction nucleotides: 4. Per germline, CDR1 SGHRS and CDR2 YFSETQ. CDR3 coding DNA: TGCGCCAGCAGCTTCACAGGGGCCCATGAGCAGTTCTTC. This sequence encodes CASSFTGAHEQFF.

The genes are TRBV7-3 and TRBJ1-1; TRBD1 matches at 8 bases. Germline V gene sequence: CDR1 SGHTA, CDR2 FQGTGA. The CDR3 length is 14 residues. After removal of 6 bases from V and 6 bases from J, the junction contained 9 bases not matched to a gene. The CDR3 bases are TGTGCCAGCAGTCAGACAGGGGCCACTTCTGAAGCTTTCTTT. As protein: CASSQTGATSEAFF.

The CDR3 region is CASSQPGQGYNEQFF. CDR3 nucleotide sequence: TGTGCCAGCAGCCAACCGGGACAGGGGTACAATGAGCAGTTCTTC. The gene calls are TRBV3-1 (or the pseudogene TRBV3-2) and TRBJ2-1, with 10 bases lining up with TRBD1. V lost 2 bases to trimming and J lost 4 bases; unmatched junction nucleotides: 2. The CDR3 has 15 amino acids. Germline assignment: CDR1 LGHDT and CDR2 YNNKEL (reference sequence).

This clone showed up just a few times. The rearrangement links TRBV30 to TRBJ1-3, with 7 bases fitting TRBD1. Trimming removed 4 bases from V and 4 bases from J; junction bases left unmatched: 7. Germline-derived CDR1 and CDR2 are GTSNPN and SVGIG (reference sequence). The length of the CDR3 is 14 residues. CDR3: CAWMRGRSGNTIYF. As DNA, the CDR3 is TGTGCCTGGATGAGGGGGCGGTCAGGAAACACCATATATTTT.

This chain joins TRBV18 and TRBJ2-2, with D possibly being TRBD1 (6 bases). Deletions cut 3 bases from V and 0 bases from J, with 11 bases between. Per the germline V gene, CDR1 is KGHSH and CDR2 is LQKENI. The CDR3 totals 16 residues. This chain's CDR3 is CASSPTGTSNTGELFF. In nucleotides, the CDR3 is TGTGCCAGCTCACCTACCGGGACATCGAACACCGGGGAGCTGTTTTTT. The whole variable domain, filled in from reference TRBV18 and TRBJ2-2, reads NAGVMQNPRHLVRRRGQEARLRCSPMKGHSHVYWYRQLPEEGLKFMVYLQKENIIDESGMPKERFSAEFPKEGPSILRIQQVVRGDSAAYFCASSPTGTSNTGELFFGEGSRLTVL.

This clone was observed a single time. The chain joins TRBV7-3 to TRBJ1-6, with D unresolved. The V gene's germline CDR1 is SGHTA and CDR2 FQGTGA. The CDR3 length is 13 residues. With 8 bases removed from V and 4 bases from J, the gap between germline ends came to 9 bases. In DNA, the CDR3 is TGTGCCAGCTCCCAGACTTATAATTCACCCCTCCACTTT. Translated, it gives CASSQTYNSPLHF.

For the CDR3, the DNA is TGTGCCTGGAGTGTGGGACAGGGTCCCTACGAGCAGTACTTC. It is translated as CAWSVGQGPYEQYF. The chain joins TRBV30 to TRBJ2-7, with TRBD1 identical over 9 bases. CDR1 is GTSNPN and CDR2 is SVGIG in the germline V gene (reference sequence). This CDR3 is 14 amino acids long. Germline trimming cut 0 bases from V and 2 bases from J; bases unmatched to any gene: 2. The full variable domain, completed using reference TRBV30 and TRBJ2-7, is SQTIHQWPATLVQPVGSPLSLECTVEGTSNPNLYWYRQAAGRGLQLLFYSVGIGQISSEVPQNLSASRPQDRQFILSSKKLLLSDSGFYLCAWSVGQGPYEQYFGPGTRLTVT.